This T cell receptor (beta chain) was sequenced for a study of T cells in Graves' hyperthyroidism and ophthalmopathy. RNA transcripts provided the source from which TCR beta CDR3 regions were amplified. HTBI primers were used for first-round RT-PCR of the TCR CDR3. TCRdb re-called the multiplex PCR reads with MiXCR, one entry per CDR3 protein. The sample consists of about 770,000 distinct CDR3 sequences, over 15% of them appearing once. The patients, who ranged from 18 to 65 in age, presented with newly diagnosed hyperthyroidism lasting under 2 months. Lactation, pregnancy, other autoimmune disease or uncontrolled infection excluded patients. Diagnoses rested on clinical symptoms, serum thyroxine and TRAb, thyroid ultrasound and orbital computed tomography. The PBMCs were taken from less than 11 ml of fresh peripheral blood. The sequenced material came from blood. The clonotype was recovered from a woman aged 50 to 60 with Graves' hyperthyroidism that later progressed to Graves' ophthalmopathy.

The CDR3 region has the DNA TGTGCCTTCCGGGACAGGGGGCTCGAGCAGTACTTC. It is translated as CAFRDRGLEQYF. The V and J genes are TRBV5-4 and TRBJ2-7, with 12 bases aligning to TRBD1. Germline lookup yields CDR1 SGHNT and CDR2 YYREEE (reference sequence). The CDR3 has 12 amino acids. V trimming: 10 bases; J trimming: 6 bases; junction bases outside the gene matches: 5.